This entry is about one TCR beta chain. What it binds is unknown. Its ends do not fully match the called genes, so a read error is possible. This specimen comes from a study of T cell repertoires in cytomegalovirus infection. As for the study in general: Recently identified HLA-C-restricted CMV epitopes were among the peptides used. Matching HLA type, along with CMV infection, was indicated by public TCR beta signatures. Regarding the study as a whole: CMV-specific HLA-C-restricted TCR beta clonotypes dominated the ex vivo response.

The germline V gene encodes CDR1 MNHGY and CDR2 SAAAGT. The CDR3 has 16 amino acids. Via MiXCR, TCRdb re-called the reads, giving one row per CDR3 protein. The repertoire holds hundreds of thousands of distinct CDR3 sequences, with approximately 33% as singletons. This receptor was taken from a human donor in good health (CMV status not recorded). Some clones in this sample may be carry-over from other donors' samples. This chain links TRBV6-8 with TRBJ1-1; 8 positions match TRBD1. The sample was cultured PBMCs, taken from culture after CMV antigen stimulation. The CDR3 bases are TGTGCCAGCACAGACCCCCGCCAACAGGGGGTCACTGAAGCTCTCTTT. Encoded protein: CASTDPRQQGVTEALF.